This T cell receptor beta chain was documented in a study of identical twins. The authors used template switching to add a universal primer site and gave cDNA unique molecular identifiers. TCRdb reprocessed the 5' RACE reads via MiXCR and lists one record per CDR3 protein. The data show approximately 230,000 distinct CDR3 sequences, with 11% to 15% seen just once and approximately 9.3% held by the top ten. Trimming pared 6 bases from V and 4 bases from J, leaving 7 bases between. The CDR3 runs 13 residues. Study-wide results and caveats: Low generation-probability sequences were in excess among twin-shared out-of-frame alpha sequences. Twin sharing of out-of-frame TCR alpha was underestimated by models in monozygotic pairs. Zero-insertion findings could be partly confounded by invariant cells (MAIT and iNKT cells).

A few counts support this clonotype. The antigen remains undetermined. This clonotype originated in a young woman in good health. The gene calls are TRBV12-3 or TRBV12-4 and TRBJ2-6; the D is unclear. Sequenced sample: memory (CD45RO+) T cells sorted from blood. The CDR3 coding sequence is TGTGCCAGCAGGGAAGGCGGGGCCAACGTCCTGACTTTC. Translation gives CASREGGANVLTF.